Listed here are 12 T cell receptor beta chains from one sample, sequenced in a study of cytomegalovirus exposure and HLA in healthy donors. Sequencing used immunoSEQ multiplex PCR; TCRdb keeps in-frame clones, though not all of them. The data hold over 70,000 clones, with 80% to 90% observed a single time. Sequencing input: PBMCs. The source is a woman aged 18 to 35 in good health and CMV-seropositive.

The CDR3 spells CASSAGGANTGELFF. The CDR3 DNA reads TGTGCCAGCTCTGCGGGCGGAGCGAACACCGGGGAGCTGTTTTTT. The V gene is TRBV28, the J gene TRBJ2-2, with D maybe TRBD2 (5 bases). Germline V lookup: CDR1 MDHEN, CDR2 SYDVKM. V was cut by 8 bases and J by 0 bases, with 13 bases left in between. The CDR3 covers 15 residues.

The chain employs TRBV7-2 and TRBJ2-3; D unresolved. There are 12 residues in the CDR3. The germline CDR1 and CDR2 sequences are SGHTA and FQGNSA. The ends were cut back, 4 bases at V and 0 bases at J, with 2 bases in the middle. CDR3 protein: CASSSSTDTQYF. The CDR3 nucleotides read TGTGCCAGCAGCTCTAGCACAGATACGCAGTATTTT.

The V and J genes are TRBV6-1 and TRBJ2-7; the match to TRBD1 covers 10 bases. V trimming: 4 bases; J trimming: 3 bases; junction bases outside the gene matches: 6. The CDR3 contains 15 residues. Germline lookup yields CDR1 MNHNS and CDR2 SASEGT. CDR3 DNA: TGTGCCAGCAGTGCGGGACAGGGGTTCTACTACGAGCAGTACTTC. This translates into CASSAGQGFYYEQYF.

The J gene is TRBJ2-5, the V gene TRBV2; D uncertain. Trimming pared 7 bases from V and 5 bases from J, leaving 5 bases between. CDR1 and CDR2 (germline): SNHLY, FYNNEI. The CDR3 runs to 10 residues. Here the CDR3 reads CASNRETQYF. DNA of the CDR3: TGTGCCAGCAATCGGGAGACCCAGTACTTC.

J is TRBJ1-2 and V is TRBV2; a weak D match, TRBD1 (5 bases). Germline V gene sequence: CDR1 SNHLY, CDR2 FYNNEI. The V and J ends lost 1 base and 4 bases respectively, with 19 bases between them. The CDR3 has 17 amino acids. The CDR3: CASSEDRFGGRAYGYTF. The CDR3 DNA reads as TGTGCCAGCAGTGAAGATCGATTTGGGGGGAGGGCCTATGGCTACACCTTC. Supplemented by reference TRBV2 and TRBJ1-2, the full variable domain reads EPEVTQTPSHQVTQMGQEVILRCVPISNHLYFYWYRQILGQKVEFLVSFYNNEISEKSEIFDDQFSVERPDGSNFTLKIRSTKLEDSAMYFCASSEDRFGGRAYGYTFGSGTRLTVV.

The chain recombines TRBV28 with TRBJ2-2; the match to TRBD2 covers 7 bases. This CDR3 contains 16 residues. The germline V gene encodes CDR1 MDHEN and CDR2 SYDVKM. The junction had 8 bases not matched to a gene; V was cut back by 2 bases and J by 5 bases. The CDR3 reads CASSLRSGGLTGELFF. The CDR3 nucleotides read TGTGCCAGCAGTTTACGGTCGGGAGGATTGACCGGGGAGCTGTTTTTT.

This clone was found once. The chain joins TRBV29-1 to TRBJ1-4; TRBD1 matches at 7 bases. The CDR3 sequence is 13 residues long. Unmatched junction bases numbered 10, after V lost 7 bases and J lost 8 bases. The germline V gene has CDR1 SQVTM and CDR2 ANQGSEA. CDR3 region: CSASAQGVEKLFF. In nucleotides, the CDR3 is TGCAGCGCTTCGGCCCAGGGGGTGGAAAAACTGTTTTTT. The full variable domain, in which reference TRBV29-1 and TRBJ1-4 provide the parts outside the CDR3, is SAVISQKPSRDICQRGTSLTIQCQVDSQVTMMFWYRQQPGQSLTLIATANQGSEATYESGFVIDKFPISRPNLTFSTLTVSNMSPEDSSIYLCSASAQGVEKLFFGSGTQLSVL.

For this clone: Mismatch with germline at one junction end may stem from a read error. The rearrangement joins TRBV2 to TRBJ2-7; TRBD2 aligns across 10 bases. CDR1 SNHLY and CDR2 FYNNEI come from the germline V gene. CDR3 length: 14 amino acids. The CDR3 region is CASSPHDLAGVLKF. In DNA, the CDR3 is TGTGCCAGCAGTCCTCACGATCTAGCGGGGGTGCTCAAGTTC.

The V and J genes are TRBV4-2 and TRBJ1-1; the match to TRBD1 covers 7 bases. The germline CDR1 and CDR2 sequences are LGHNA and YNFKEQ. This CDR3 comprises 13 residues. V lost 6 bases to trimming and J lost 4 bases; unmatched junction nucleotides: 5. The CDR3 sequence: CASRMGQSTEAFF. The CDR3 DNA follows: TGTGCCAGCAGAATGGGACAGAGCACTGAAGCTTTCTTT.

The chain is built from TRBV4-1 and TRBJ1-3, with TRBD1 matching 10 bases. Per the germline V gene, CDR1 is MGHRA and CDR2 is YSYEKL. With V trimmed by 0 bases and J by 0 bases, 11 bases remained unmatched. CDR3 size: 20 residues. CDR3 in amino acids: CASSQEGYWGQGTSGNTIYF. CDR3 DNA sequence: TGCGCCAGCAGCCAAGAGGGGTATTGGGGACAGGGGACCTCTGGAAACACCATATATTTT.

The chain has TRBV28 and TRBJ1-4; D remains unclear. Germline loops: CDR1 MDHEN, CDR2 SYDVKM. The V gene lost 3 bases and the J gene lost 0 bases, with 14 bases spanning the gap. The CDR3 has 17 amino acids. DNA for the CDR3: TGTGCCAGCAGTTTTCTCTCGCGGGTTACAACTAATGAAAAACTGTTTTTT. Its protein is CASSFLSRVTTNEKLFF.

This CDR3 reads CASSLGTSTSTDTQYF. The CDR3 region has the DNA TGTGCCAGCAGCTTAGGGACATCAACTAGCACAGATACGCAGTATTTT. This chain uses TRBV7-9 with TRBJ2-3; possible D gene TRBD1, 5 bases. There are 16 residues in the CDR3. The V gene lost 1 base and the J gene lost 0 bases, with 11 bases spanning the gap. In germline, CDR1 is SEHNR, CDR2 FQNEAQ (reference sequence).